Detailed here is one T cell receptor (beta chain). Per the germline V gene, CDR1 is SGDLS and CDR2 is YYNGEE. The CDR3 totals 16 residues. Deletions cut 0 bases from V and 1 base from J, with 11 bases between. This specimen belongs to a study of T cell changes during pregnancy in multiple sclerosis. Only in-frame clones appear in the TCRdb table, and some are missing; sequencing was by immunoSEQ multiplex PCR. Of about 100,000 clones in the sample, around 90% were seen once. This sequence originates from a female donor with multiple sclerosis, enrolled in a pregnancy study. This sequence joins TRBV9 and TRBJ1-3; D may be TRBD1 (6 bases). Sequenced material: peripheral blood, taken in the second trimester of pregnancy. Here the CDR3 reads CASSVDLRGSGNTIYF. CDR3 DNA: TGTGCCAGCAGCGTAGATTTAAGGGGGTCTGGAAACACCATATATTTT. The full variable domain, in which reference TRBV9 and TRBJ1-3 provide the parts outside the CDR3, is DSGVTQTPKHLITATGQRVTLRCSPRSGDLSVYWYQQSLDQGLQFLIQYYNGEERAKGNILERFSAQQFPDLHSELNLSSLELGDSALYFCASSVDLRGSGNTIYFGEGSWLTVV.